Sequencing of this T cell receptor (beta chain) was carried out in a study of spatial heterogeneity in lung cancer. Every TCR cDNA molecule bore its own unique molecular identifier. MiXCR, run by TCRdb on the 5' RACE reads, gives a single entry per CDR3 protein. The sample shows tens of thousands of distinct CDR3 sequences, approximately 8.5% of them seen only once. This clonotype has only a few counts. The antigen remains undetermined. The time point was: sample taken at primary tumor resection. The input material, whole RNA from tumor, nontumor lung or frozen PBMC, was sequenced unsorted. The approximately 77 donors had untreated early-stage non-small cell lung cancer. Broader study findings: Follow-up blood showed ubiquitous expanded tumor TCRs less than blood at resection did.

The CDR3 totals 15 residues. V was shortened by 6 bases and J by 4 bases, with 18 bases between the two germline ends. CDR1 SNHLY and CDR2 FYNNEI come from the germline V gene. This material consisted of PBMCs, taken at surgery. The V gene is TRBV2, the J gene TRBJ1-2; D is possibly TRBD1 (5 bases). The receptor's source is a male donor with early-stage non-small cell lung cancer. The CDR3 sequence: CASSLKSKGSYGYTF. The CDR3 DNA reads as TGTGCCAGCAGCCTAAAGTCTAAGGGGAGCTATGGCTACACCTTC.